The 27 T cell receptor beta chains listed next were all sequenced from one sample in a study of blood T cell repertoires in COVID-19. Clones were read by immunoSEQ multiplex PCR, and TCRdb kept only the in-frame ones, dropping some. The sample contains a few hundred thousand clones, more than 75% of which appear only once. Sequencing used PBMCs or T cells enriched from blood (not recorded which). Receptors originate from a woman aged 18-30 years who had recovered from COVID-19.

The V gene is TRBV30, the J gene TRBJ1-2; the D gene is possibly TRBD1 (6 bases). Trimming pared 2 bases from V and 7 bases from J, leaving 8 bases between. There are 11 residues in the CDR3. The germline gives CDR1 GTSNPN, CDR2 SVGIG (reference sequence). CDR3 in amino acids: CAWSTGRGYTF. Written as DNA, the CDR3 is TGTGCCTGGAGTACAGGGCGTGGCTACACCTTC.

This clone was recorded once. The CDR3 bases are TGTGCCACCAGTGAGAGCCAGGGGGCGGAAGATACGCAGTATTTT. This sequence encodes CATSESQGAEDTQYF. The chain joins TRBV24-1 to TRBJ2-3, with 8 positions matching TRBD1. Germline loops: CDR1 KGHDR, CDR2 SFDVKD. With V trimmed by 4 bases and J by 5 bases, 7 bases remained unmatched. This CDR3 contains 15 residues.

The gene calls are TRBV3-1 (or the pseudogene TRBV3-2) and TRBJ1-2; no clear D gene. Germline assignment: CDR1 LGHDT and CDR2 YNNKEL (reference sequence). Between the trimmed V and J ends, which lost 4 bases and 0 bases, there was a span of 12 bases. The CDR3 has 15 residues. The CDR3 coding sequence is TGTGCCAGCAGCCCAGAGGTTCCGGCTAACTATGGCTACACCTTC. Translating it yields CASSPEVPANYGYTF.

The chain is built from TRBV5-1 and TRBJ2-1; no reliable D call. Germline V lookup: CDR1 SGHRS, CDR2 YFSETQ. CDR3 length equals 14 residues. V lost 1 base and J 6 bases, leaving 11 bases between the germline ends. For the CDR3, the DNA is TGCGCCAGCAGCTTGCCCACTGGAGCCAATGAGCAGTTCTTC. Translating gives CASSLPTGANEQFF.

The CDR3 nucleotides read TGTGCCAGCAGCCCTCTCCGACAAATTCTTTGGGGCTACACCTTC. Translated: CASSPLRQILWGYTF. This rearrangement joins TRBV7-2 to TRBJ1-2; D remains unclear. Trimming pared 5 bases from V and 8 bases from J, leaving 21 bases between. Germline values: CDR1 SGHTA, CDR2 FQGNSA. The CDR3 sequence is 15 residues long.

The rearrangement joins TRBV14 to TRBJ1-2, with D tentatively TRBD1 (6 bases). Looked up from germline, CDR1 is SGHDN and CDR2 is FVKESK. This CDR3 has 17 residues. V lost 4 bases to trimming and J lost 3 bases, with 21 bases between them. CDR3 residues: CASSLGSRGDFYYGYTF. DNA of the CDR3: TGTGCCAGCAGCCTCGGTAGCAGGGGAGACTTCTACTATGGCTACACCTTC.

The chain combines TRBV5-4 with TRBJ1-2, with D maybe TRBD1 (5 bases). The V gene's germline CDR1 is SGHNT and CDR2 YYREEE (reference sequence). V was cut by 3 bases and J by 5 bases, with 8 bases left in between. This CDR3 contains 12 residues. The CDR3 here is CASSSTVYGYTF. DNA of the CDR3: TGTGCCAGCAGCTCGACAGTATATGGCTACACCTTC. The complete variable domain, with remaining parts taken from reference TRBV5-4 and TRBJ1-2, reads ETGVTQSPTHLIKTRGQQVTLRCSSQSGHNTVSWYQQALGQGPQFIFQYYREEENGRGNFPPRFSGLQFPNYSSELNVNALELDDSALYLCASSSTVYGYTFGSGTRLTVV.

The chain joins TRBV11-3 to TRBJ2-5, with 8 nucleotides matching TRBD1. Per germline, CDR1 SGHNT and CDR2 YENEEA. The CDR3 has 14 amino acids. The junction had 4 bases not matched to a gene; V was cut back by 5 bases and J by 2 bases. This chain's CDR3 is CASSHTGGQETQYF. The CDR3 region has the DNA TGTGCCAGCAGCCACACAGGGGGTCAAGAGACCCAGTACTTC.

Note on this clone: The sample contains more than one DNA sequence encoding this CDR3. This CDR3 reads CASSLATGNGYTF. Written as DNA, the CDR3 is TGCGCCAGCAGCTTGGCAACAGGGAATGGCTACACCTTC. This chain uses TRBV5-1 with TRBJ1-2; weak D call: TRBD1 (6 bases). CDR1 is SGHRS and CDR2 is YFSETQ in the germline V gene. The length of the CDR3 is 13 residues. V lost 0 bases to trimming and J lost 6 bases, with 9 bases between them.

The chain joins TRBV28 to TRBJ1-4, with TRBD1 as a possible D gene (6 bases). The length of the CDR3 is 16 residues. Per the germline V gene, CDR1 is MDHEN and CDR2 is SYDVKM. Trimming pared 6 bases from V and 2 bases from J, leaving 16 bases between. CDR3 sequence: CASSPVHGQTNEKLFF. The CDR3 DNA reads TGTGCCAGCAGCCCAGTTCATGGACAGACTAATGAAAAACTGTTTTTT.

This clone appeared a few times. The chain is built from TRBV27 and TRBJ1-2; D uncertain. Germline V gene lookup returns CDR1 MNHEY and CDR2 SMNVEV (reference sequence). CDR3 length: 15 residues. The V end lost 0 bases, the J end lost 4 bases, and 12 bases lay between the germline ends. CDR3 DNA: TGTGCCAGCAGTTTATCGGCTGAGGGCACCTATGGCTACACCTTC. Translation: CASSLSAEGTYGYTF.

This clone was found once. The rearrangement joins TRBV19 to TRBJ1-5; D remains unclear. CDR3 length: 16 amino acids. Trimming took 3 bases from V and 0 from J, leaving 12 bases between them. CDR1 and CDR2 from the germline V gene are LNHDA and SQIVND (reference sequence). CDR3 protein: CASSMEAGYSNQPQHF. Here the CDR3 DNA reads TGTGCCAGTAGTATGGAGGCAGGTTATAGCAATCAGCCCCAGCATTTT.

Here the CDR3 reads CASSGGGGPGEVALHF. The CDR3 DNA follows: TGTGCCAGCAGCGGCGGGGGGGGCCCCGGTGAAGTGGCCCTCCACTTT. This rearrangement joins TRBV6-2 or TRBV6-3 to TRBJ1-6, with D maybe TRBD1 (6 bases). CDR1 and CDR2 from the germline V gene are MNHEY and SVGEGT. V was clipped by 6 bases and J by 14 bases, with 26 bases between them. The CDR3 length is 16 residues.

The V and J genes are TRBV24-1 and TRBJ1-4; 7 nucleotides agree with TRBD1. Per the germline V gene, CDR1 is KGHDR and CDR2 is SFDVKD. V was clipped by 4 bases and J by 3 bases; unmatched bases: 1. This CDR3 is built from 14 residues. DNA for the CDR3: TGTGCCACCAGTGAGACAGGGCCTAATGAAAAACTGTTTTTT. Amino acids: CATSETGPNEKLFF.

V gene TRBV7-2 combines with J gene TRBJ2-1, with a weak D call TRBD2 (5 bases). Germline V lookup: CDR1 SGHTA, CDR2 FQGNSA. The V gene lost 2 bases and the J gene lost 0 bases, with 11 bases spanning the gap. There are 16 residues in the CDR3. CDR3 region: CASSLITGISYNEQFF. The CDR3 coding sequence is TGTGCCAGCAGCTTAATCACGGGGATCTCCTACAATGAGCAGTTCTTC.

The chain has TRBV29-1 and TRBJ1-1; 8 bases line up with TRBD1. The CDR3 totals 14 residues. V lost 5 bases, J lost 6 bases, and 11 bases stayed unmatched. The germline V gene encodes CDR1 SQVTM and CDR2 ANQGSEA. Here the CDR3 reads CSVLPMDRAAEAFF. The DNA for the CDR3 is TGCAGCGTTCTACCTATGGACAGGGCGGCTGAAGCTTTCTTT.

The chain couples TRBV6-5 to TRBJ1-2; D is perhaps TRBD1 (6 bases). Per germline, CDR1 MNHEY and CDR2 SVGAGI. This CDR3 comprises 14 residues. Trimming cost V 0 bases and J 6 bases, with 11 bases left between them. This chain's CDR3 is CASSYSSRDNGYTF. In nucleotides, the CDR3 is TGTGCCAGCAGTTACTCGTCTCGGGACAATGGCTACACCTTC.

The chain is built from TRBV28 and TRBJ1-2; D perhaps matches TRBD1 (6 bases). Trimming pared 6 bases from V and 6 bases from J, leaving 23 bases between. Germline-derived CDR1 and CDR2 are MDHEN and SYDVKM. The CDR3 is 16 residues long. The CDR3 sequence: CASSPSIGGAVNGYTF. The DNA of the CDR3 is TGTGCCAGCAGCCCTTCGATTGGGGGGGCAGTAAATGGCTACACCTTC.

The chain is built from TRBV19 and TRBJ1-2; D is unresolved. V lost 5 bases and J lost 8, with 15 bases in between. The germline CDR1 and CDR2 sequences are LNHDA and SQIVND (reference sequence). The CDR3 length is 13 residues. In DNA, the CDR3 is TGTGCCAGTAGTTATCCAGCCTCGAGGGGCTACACCTTC. It yields the protein CASSYPASRGYTF.

This chain uses TRBV30 with TRBJ1-4; D is undetermined. The CDR3 has 14 amino acids. Trimming pared 3 bases from V and 7 bases from J, leaving 15 bases between. The germline CDR1 and CDR2 sequences are GTSNPN and SVGIG (reference sequence). As DNA, the CDR3 is TGTGCCTGGAGGTGGACTGATCGTGGTGAAAAACTGTTTTTT. Encoded protein: CAWRWTDRGEKLFF.

The chain carries TRBV27 and TRBJ1-6; a possible D gene is TRBD1 (5 bases). CDR3 length: 13 residues. V was pared by 3 bases and J by 9 bases, with 9 bases between. Germline V gives CDR1 MNHEY, CDR2 SMNVEV (reference sequence). CDR3 amino acids: CASSFQGASPLHF. In DNA form, the CDR3 reads TGTGCCAGCAGTTTTCAGGGTGCTTCACCCCTCCACTTT.

The genes are TRBV4-2 and TRBJ2-5, with 7 bases aligning to TRBD2. Trimming took 1 base from V and 5 from J; bases not matched to a gene: 4. This CDR3 has 14 residues. CDR1 and CDR2 from the germline V gene are LGHNA and YNFKEQ. The CDR3 coding sequence is TGTGCCAGCAGCCAAGGATTAGCGGGCGAGACCCAGTACTTC. Its translation is CASSQGLAGETQYF.

The gene calls are TRBV7-9 and TRBJ2-5; D not resolved. This CDR3 is 14 amino acids long. Germline assignment: CDR1 SEHNR and CDR2 FQNEAQ (reference sequence). The V end lost 1 base, the J end lost 2 bases, and 8 bases lay between the germline ends. CDR3 coding DNA: TGTGCCAGCAGCTTAGTGGGCAGACAAGAGACCCAGTACTTC. It yields the protein CASSLVGRQETQYF.

A remark on this clone: The same CDR3 also results from other DNA sequences found in this sample. The rearrangement uses TRBV19 and TRBJ2-5; TRBD1 matches 8 bases. V dropped 7 bases and J dropped 4; count of bases not matched to a gene: 8. The CDR3 runs to 14 residues. Germline CDR1 is LNHDA and CDR2 is SQIVND (reference sequence). The CDR3 here is CASKRDRGRETQYF. CDR3 nucleotides: TGTGCCAGTAAGCGAGACAGGGGTCGAGAGACCCAGTACTTC. The complete variable domain, with remaining parts taken from reference TRBV19 and TRBJ2-5, reads DGGITQSPKYLFRKEGQNVTLSCEQNLNHDAMYWYRQDPGQGLRLIYYSQIVNDFQKGDIAEGYSVSREKKESFPLTVTSAQKNPTAFYLCASKRDRGRETQYFGPGTRLLVL.

This chain uses TRBV7-6 with TRBJ2-5; the match to TRBD2 covers 10 bases. Germline trimming cut 1 base from V and 4 bases from J; bases unmatched to any gene: 6. The CDR3 contains 16 residues. CDR1 and CDR2 from the germline V gene are SGHVS and FNYEAQ. CDR3 bases: TGTGCCAGCAGCTTAGATGGTAGCGGGGGGTTAGAGACCCAGTACTTC. Residues: CASSLDGSGGLETQYF.

The V and J genes are TRBV10-3 and TRBJ1-4; the D gene is possibly TRBD1 (6 bases). CDR1 and CDR2 from the germline V gene are ENHRY and SYGVKD. The CDR3 runs 16 residues. Trimming removed 6 bases at V and 1 base at J, with 15 bases between. The CDR3: CAISDRSIRTNEKLFF. The CDR3 region has the DNA TGTGCCATCAGCGACAGGTCTATCAGAACTAATGAAAAACTGTTTTTT.

To note about this clone: At one end the junction does not follow the germline gene, possibly because of a read error. V usage is TRBV13 and J usage is TRBJ1-2, with 9 bases aligning to TRBD1. The CDR3 has 16 residues. The germline CDR1 and CDR2 sequences are PRHDT and FYEKMQ (reference sequence). The CDR3 is CASSLGQGIVPYGYTF. The CDR3 DNA reads as TGTGCCAGCAGCCTAGGACAGGGGATAGTTCCCTATGGCTACACCTTC.